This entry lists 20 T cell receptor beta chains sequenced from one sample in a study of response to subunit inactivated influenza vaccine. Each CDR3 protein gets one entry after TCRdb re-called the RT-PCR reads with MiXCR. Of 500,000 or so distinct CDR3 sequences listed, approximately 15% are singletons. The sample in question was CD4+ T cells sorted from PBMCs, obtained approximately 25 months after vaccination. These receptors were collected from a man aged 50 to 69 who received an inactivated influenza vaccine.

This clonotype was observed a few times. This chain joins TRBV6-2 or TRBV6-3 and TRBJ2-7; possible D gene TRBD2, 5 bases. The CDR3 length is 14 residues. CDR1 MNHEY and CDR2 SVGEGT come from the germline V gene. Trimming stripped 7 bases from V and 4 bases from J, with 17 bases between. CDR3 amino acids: CASTDVGRGYEQYF. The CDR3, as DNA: TGTGCCAGCACCGACGTAGGGAGAGGGTACGAGCAGTACTTC.

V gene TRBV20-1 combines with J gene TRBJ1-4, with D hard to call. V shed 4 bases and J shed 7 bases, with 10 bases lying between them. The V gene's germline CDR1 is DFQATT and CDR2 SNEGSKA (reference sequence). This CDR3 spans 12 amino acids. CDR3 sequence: CSAIGSLEKLFF. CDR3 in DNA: TGCAGTGCTATTGGTTCCCTTGAAAAACTGTTTTTT.

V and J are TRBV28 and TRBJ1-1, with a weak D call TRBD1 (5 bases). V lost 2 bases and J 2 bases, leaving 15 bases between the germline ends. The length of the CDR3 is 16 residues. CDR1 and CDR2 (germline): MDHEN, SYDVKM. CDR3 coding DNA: TGTGCCAGCAGTTTACGGAGTGGACGGGGCAACACTGAAGCTTTCTTT. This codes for CASSLRSGRGNTEAFF.

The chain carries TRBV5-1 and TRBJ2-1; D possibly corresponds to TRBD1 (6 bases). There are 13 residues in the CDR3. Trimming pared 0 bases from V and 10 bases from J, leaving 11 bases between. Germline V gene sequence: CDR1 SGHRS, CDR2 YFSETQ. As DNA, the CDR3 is TGCGCCAGCAGCTTGGCCCGGGACACCGAGCAGTTCTTC. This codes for CASSLARDTEQFF. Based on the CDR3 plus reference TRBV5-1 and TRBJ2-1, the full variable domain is KAGVTQTPRYLIKTRGQQVTLSCSPISGHRSVSWYQQTPGQGLQFLFEYFSETQRNKGNFPGRFSGRQFSNSRSEMNVSTLELGDSALYLCASSLARDTEQFFGPGTRLTVL.

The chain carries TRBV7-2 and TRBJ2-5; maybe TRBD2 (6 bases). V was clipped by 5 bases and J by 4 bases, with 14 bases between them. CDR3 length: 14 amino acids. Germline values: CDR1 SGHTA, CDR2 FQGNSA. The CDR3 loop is CASSADYTRETQYF. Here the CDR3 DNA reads TGTGCCAGCAGCGCGGACTATACCCGAGAGACCCAGTACTTC.

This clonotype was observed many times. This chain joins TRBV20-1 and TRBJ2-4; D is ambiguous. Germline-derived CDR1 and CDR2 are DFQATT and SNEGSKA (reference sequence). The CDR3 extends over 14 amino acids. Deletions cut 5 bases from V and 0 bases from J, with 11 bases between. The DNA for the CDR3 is TGCAGTGCTTTGGCTGCCGTAGCCAAAAACATTCAGTACTTC. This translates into CSALAAVAKNIQYF.

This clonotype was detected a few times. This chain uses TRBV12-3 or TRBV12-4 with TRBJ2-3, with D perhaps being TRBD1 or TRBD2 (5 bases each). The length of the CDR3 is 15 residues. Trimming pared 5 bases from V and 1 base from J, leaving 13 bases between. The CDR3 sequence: CASSPHLGGTDTQYF. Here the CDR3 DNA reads TGTGCCAGCAGTCCACATTTGGGGGGCACAGATACGCAGTATTTT.

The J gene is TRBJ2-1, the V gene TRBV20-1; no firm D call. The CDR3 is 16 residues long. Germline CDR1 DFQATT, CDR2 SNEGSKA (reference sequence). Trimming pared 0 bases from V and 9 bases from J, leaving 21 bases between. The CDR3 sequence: CSARDPGTVLAPEQFF. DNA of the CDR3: TGCAGTGCTAGAGATCCAGGCACTGTACTGGCGCCTGAGCAGTTCTTC.

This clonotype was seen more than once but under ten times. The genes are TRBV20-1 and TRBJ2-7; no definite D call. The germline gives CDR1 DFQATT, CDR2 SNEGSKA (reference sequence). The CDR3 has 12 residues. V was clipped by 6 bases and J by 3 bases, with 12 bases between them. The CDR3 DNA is TGCAGTGCGCCGGACGGAAACTACGAGCAGTACTTC. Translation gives CSAPDGNYEQYF.

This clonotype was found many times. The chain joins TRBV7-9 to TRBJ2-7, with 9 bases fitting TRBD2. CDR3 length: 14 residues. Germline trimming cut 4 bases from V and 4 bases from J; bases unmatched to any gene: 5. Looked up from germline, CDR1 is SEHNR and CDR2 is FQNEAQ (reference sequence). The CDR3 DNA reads TGTGCCAGCAGCTCTGGTAGCGGGAGTTACGAGCAGTACTTC. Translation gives CASSSGSGSYEQYF. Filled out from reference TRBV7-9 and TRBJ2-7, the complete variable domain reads DTGVSQNPRHKITKRGQNVTFRCDPISEHNRLYWYRQTLGQGPEFLTYFQNEAQLEKSRLLSDRFSAERPKGSFSTLEIQRTEQGDSAMYLCASSSGSGSYEQYFGPGTRLTVT.

CDR3 in DNA: TGCGCCAGCAGCCAAGACAGAGGACAGGGAAACTATGGCTACACCTTC. This gives the protein CASSQDRGQGNYGYTF. This sequence joins TRBV4-3 and TRBJ1-2; 8 positions agree with TRBD1. The V gene's germline CDR1 is LGHNA and CDR2 YSLEER. V was pared by 0 bases and J by 2 bases, with 5 bases of the junction left unmatched. The CDR3 runs to 16 residues.

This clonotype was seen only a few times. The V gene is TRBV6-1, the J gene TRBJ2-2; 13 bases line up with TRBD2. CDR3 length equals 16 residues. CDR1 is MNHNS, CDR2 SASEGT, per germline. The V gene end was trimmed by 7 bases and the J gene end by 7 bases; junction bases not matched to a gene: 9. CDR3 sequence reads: CASILAGGPVGGELFF. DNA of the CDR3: TGTGCCAGCATACTAGCGGGAGGGCCGGTAGGCGGGGAGCTGTTTTTT.

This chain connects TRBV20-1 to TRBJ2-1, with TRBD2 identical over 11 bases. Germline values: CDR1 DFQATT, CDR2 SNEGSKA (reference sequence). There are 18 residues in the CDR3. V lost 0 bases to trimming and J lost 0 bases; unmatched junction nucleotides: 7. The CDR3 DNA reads TGCAGTGCTAGAGATCTACTAGCGGGAGTAGGCTCCTACAATGAGCAGTTCTTC. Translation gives CSARDLLAGVGSYNEQFF.

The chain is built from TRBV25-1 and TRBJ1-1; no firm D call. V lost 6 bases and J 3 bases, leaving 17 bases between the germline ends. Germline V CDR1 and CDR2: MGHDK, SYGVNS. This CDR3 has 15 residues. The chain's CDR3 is CASRPRRKGYTEAFF. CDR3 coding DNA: TGTGCCAGCAGGCCACGAAGGAAGGGCTACACTGAAGCTTTCTTT.

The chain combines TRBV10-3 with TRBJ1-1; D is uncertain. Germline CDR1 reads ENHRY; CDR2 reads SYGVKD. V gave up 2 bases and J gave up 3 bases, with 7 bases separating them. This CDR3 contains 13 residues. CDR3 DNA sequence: TGTGCCATCAGTGAGGAAAGGGACACTGAAGCTTTCTTT. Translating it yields CAISEERDTEAFF.

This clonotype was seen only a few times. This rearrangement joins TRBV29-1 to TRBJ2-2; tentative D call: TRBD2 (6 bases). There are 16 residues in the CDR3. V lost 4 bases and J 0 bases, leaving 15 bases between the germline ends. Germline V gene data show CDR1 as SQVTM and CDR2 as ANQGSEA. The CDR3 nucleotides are TGCAGCGTTGGCGAGAGCGGGCGCGCGAACACCGGGGAGCTGTTTTTT. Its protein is CSVGESGRANTGELFF.

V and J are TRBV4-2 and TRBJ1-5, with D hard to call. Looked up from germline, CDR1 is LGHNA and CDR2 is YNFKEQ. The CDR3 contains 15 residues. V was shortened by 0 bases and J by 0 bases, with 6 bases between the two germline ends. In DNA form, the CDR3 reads TGTGCCAGCAGCCAAGAATGGGGTAGCAATCAGCCCCAGCATTTT. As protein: CASSQEWGSNQPQHF.

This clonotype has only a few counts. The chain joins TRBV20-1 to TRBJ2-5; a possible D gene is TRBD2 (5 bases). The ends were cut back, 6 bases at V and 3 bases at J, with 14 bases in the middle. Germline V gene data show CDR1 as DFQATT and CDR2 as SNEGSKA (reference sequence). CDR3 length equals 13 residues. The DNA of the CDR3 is TGCAGTGCCCCAATAAACGGGGAAGAGACCCAGTACTTC. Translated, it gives CSAPINGEETQYF.

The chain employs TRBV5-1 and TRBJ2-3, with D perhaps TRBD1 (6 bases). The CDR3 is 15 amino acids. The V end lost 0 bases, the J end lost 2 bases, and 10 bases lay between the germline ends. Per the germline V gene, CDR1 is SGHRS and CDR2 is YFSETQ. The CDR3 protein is CASSLGDINTDTQYF. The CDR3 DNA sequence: TGCGCCAGCAGCTTGGGGGACATAAACACAGATACGCAGTATTTT.

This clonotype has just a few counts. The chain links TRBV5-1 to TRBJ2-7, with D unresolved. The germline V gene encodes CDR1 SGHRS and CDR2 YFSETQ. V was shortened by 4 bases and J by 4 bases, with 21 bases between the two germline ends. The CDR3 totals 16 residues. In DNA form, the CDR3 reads TGCGCCAGCAGCGACCCCCGGTCAGTCACTTCGTACGAGCAGTACTTC. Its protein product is CASSDPRSVTSYEQYF.